The clone carrying this TCR beta chain appeared many times. Time point of the sample: sample taken at primary tumor resection. TCRs were sequenced from unsorted whole RNA of tumor, nontumor lung or PBMC. The sample is drawn from a study of spatial heterogeneity in lung cancer. Study background: Consistent detection of more beta-chain than alpha-chain sequences was observed. Within raw reads, each unique TCR and UMI combination appeared on average more than ten times.

With 4 bases removed from V and 2 bases from J, the gap between germline ends came to 15 bases. There are 15 residues in the CDR3. Germline loops: CDR1 SGHRS, CDR2 YFSETQ. One entry per CDR3 protein results from TCRdb running MiXCR on the 5' RACE reads. The sample lists roughly 48,000 distinct CDR3 sequences, less than 5.5% occurring once. The source of this sequence is a male donor with early-stage non-small cell lung cancer. The rearrangement links TRBV5-1 to TRBJ1-2; D is perhaps TRBD1 (5 bases). The specimen was PBMCs, collected at surgery. The CDR3 loop reads CASSARGNPNYGYTF. The CDR3 DNA is TGCGCCAGCAGCGCAAGGGGTAACCCGAACTATGGCTACACCTTC.